This entry describes one T cell receptor (beta chain). The data are from a study of OX40 agonist ivuxolimab in advanced cancers. Background on the study: Dose-escalation patients' cancers were hepatocellular carcinoma, melanoma, renal cell or head and neck cancer.

Assay: immunoSEQ multiplex PCR; the TCRdb copy retains only in-frame clones and omits some. The table shows about 62,000 clones, with 80% to 95% occurring only once. The sample in question was CD4+ or CD8+ T cells sorted from blood, obtained in a trial of the OX40 agonist ivuxolimab. The source is an adult with an advanced solid tumor such as melanoma, head and neck, liver or kidney cancer.

The CDR3 region is CSGGGDRVYEQYF. CDR3 DNA: TGCAGCGGAGGCGGGGACAGGGTGTACGAGCAGTACTTC. V and J are TRBV29-1 and TRBJ2-7; 9 nucleotides align to TRBD1. In germline, CDR1 is SQVTM, CDR2 ANQGSEA. The J segment lost 4 bases and the V segment lost 7 bases, leaving 8 bases of the junction unmatched. The CDR3 sequence is 13 residues long.